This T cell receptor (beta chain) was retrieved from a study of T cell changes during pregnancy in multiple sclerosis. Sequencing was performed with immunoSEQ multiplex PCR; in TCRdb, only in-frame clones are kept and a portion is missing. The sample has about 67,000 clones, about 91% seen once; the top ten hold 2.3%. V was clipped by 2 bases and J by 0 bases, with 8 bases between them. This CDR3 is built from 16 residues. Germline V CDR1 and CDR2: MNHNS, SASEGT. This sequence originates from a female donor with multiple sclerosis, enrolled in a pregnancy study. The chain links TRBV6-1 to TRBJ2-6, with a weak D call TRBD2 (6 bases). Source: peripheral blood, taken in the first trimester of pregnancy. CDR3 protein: CASSERRDSGANVLTF. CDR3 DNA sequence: TGTGCCAGCAGTGAACGGCGGGACTCTGGGGCCAACGTCCTGACTTTC.